The 8 T cell receptor beta chains below come from one sample, sequenced in a study of blood T cell repertoires in COVID-19. Generated by immunoSEQ multiplex PCR, the TCRdb table keeps only in-frame clones and is missing some. The sample includes some 150,000 clones, about 76% of them seen just once. The sample comprised peripheral blood. The receptors come from a woman aged 55-70 years with active or convalescent COVID-19.

The chain combines TRBV20-1 with TRBJ2-7, with 9 positions matching TRBD2. V lost 6 bases, J lost 6 bases, and 3 bases stayed unmatched. The CDR3 is 11 residues long. Germline V gene sequence: CDR1 DFQATT, CDR2 SNEGSKA (reference sequence). CDR3 DNA: TGCAGTGCAAGACTAGCGGTCGAGCAGTACGTC. Translating it yields CSARLAVEQYV.

The chain links TRBV19 to TRBJ1-5, with no clear D. The V end was cut by 5 bases, the J end by 5 bases, with 10 bases between. The CDR3 sequence is 13 residues long. Germline CDR1 reads LNHDA; CDR2 reads SQIVND (reference sequence). The CDR3 sequence is CASSYSGDQPQHF. Here the CDR3 DNA reads TGTGCCAGTAGTTACTCCGGGGATCAGCCCCAGCATTTT.

The chain combines TRBV5-1 with TRBJ2-5; D is unresolved. Germline V gene data show CDR1 as SGHRS and CDR2 as YFSETQ. V was clipped by 0 bases and J by 2 bases, with 17 bases between them. The CDR3 totals 17 residues. CDR3 in amino acids: CASSLANSRSVQETQYF. The CDR3 DNA sequence: TGCGCCAGCAGCTTGGCCAATTCCCGGTCCGTTCAAGAGACCCAGTACTTC.

The gene calls are TRBV5-1 and TRBJ2-5, with 12 bases fitting TRBD2. Trimming removed 4 bases from V and 2 bases from J; junction bases left unmatched: 3. The CDR3 loop spans 15 amino acids. The germline V gene has CDR1 SGHRS and CDR2 YFSETQ. CDR3: CASSSGLAGQETQYF. The CDR3 nucleotides read TGCGCCAGCAGCAGCGGACTAGCGGGGCAAGAGACCCAGTACTTC.

The genes are TRBV5-1 and TRBJ2-7; weak D call: TRBD1 (6 bases). Trimming took off 7 bases at V and 5 bases at J, with 22 bases between the two ends. The CDR3 has 15 amino acids. Germline CDR1 is SGHRS and CDR2 is YFSETQ. CDR3 DNA: TGCGCCAGCCGAGCCCAGGGGCATAGGGGAGACGAGCAGTACTTC. It codes for CASRAQGHRGDEQYF.

The chain couples TRBV5-4 to TRBJ1-4; no definite D call. The germline V gene encodes CDR1 SGHNT and CDR2 YYREEE (reference sequence). The CDR3 consists of 14 residues. Trimming shortened V by 1 base and J by 3 bases, and 7 bases separated the two germline ends. CDR3 loop: CASSLMSANEKLFF. In DNA form, the CDR3 reads TGTGCCAGCAGCTTGATGTCAGCTAATGAAAAACTGTTTTTT.

The chain recombines TRBV10-1 with TRBJ2-7, with D possibly matching TRBD2 (5 bases). The CDR3 length is 14 residues. Trimming cost V 5 bases and J 3 bases, with 14 bases left between them. The germline gives CDR1 WNHNN, CDR2 SYGVQD (reference sequence). DNA for the CDR3: TGCGCCAGCAGTTCAGCGGAACTAATCTACGAGCAGTACTTC. It yields the protein CASSSAELIYEQYF.

This clone has a single count. Mismatch with germline at one junction end may stem from a read error. This chain uses TRBV7-7 with TRBJ2-7; 11 positions match TRBD2. The CDR3 consists of 16 residues. The germline CDR1 and CDR2 sequences are SSHAT and FNYEAQ (reference sequence). CDR3 nucleotide sequence: TGTGCTAGCAGCCCAAACCCAACTAGCGGGAGCTACGAGCAGTACTTC. Translated, it gives CASSPNPTSGSYEQYF.